Included here is one T cell receptor beta chain sequence, with context. The antigen remains undetermined. The CDR3 loop spans 15 amino acids. V was shortened by 2 bases and J by 8 bases, with 18 bases between the two germline ends. CDR1 and CDR2 from the germline V gene are SEHNR and FQNEAQ (reference sequence). These data belong to a study of T cell responses to AZD1222 COVID-19 vaccine. Study-level findings and limits: Distributed over spike, vaccine-associated CD4 TCRs predominated at 160-218 and 743-854. The repertoires were collected only after the peak T cell response. Unmutated variant regions reportedly attract nearly half of all spike-specific TCRs. Breadth and depth of Spike-specific TCRs rose after two AZD1222 doses.

Sequenced by immunoSEQ multiplex PCR; TCRdb stores in-frame clones only, minus some. The top ten clones hold less than 1.2% of a sample with 200,000 to 250,000 clones, 85% to 95% of them seen once. The sequence came from an adult in good health. Sequenced material: peripheral blood, taken on day 0 of MenACWY control vaccination. The chain recombines TRBV7-9 with TRBJ1-2; D call uncertain. This chain's CDR3 is CASSLPLLGMGGYTF. The CDR3 bases are TGTGCCAGCAGCTTACCGCTCCTGGGTATGGGCGGCTACACCTTC. The entire variable domain, with the rest obtained from reference TRBV7-9 and TRBJ1-2, is as follows: DTGVSQNPRHKITKRGQNVTFRCDPISEHNRLYWYRQTLGQGPEFLTYFQNEAQLEKSRLLSDRFSAERPKGSFSTLEIQRTEQGDSAMYLCASSLPLLGMGGYTFGSGTRLTVV.